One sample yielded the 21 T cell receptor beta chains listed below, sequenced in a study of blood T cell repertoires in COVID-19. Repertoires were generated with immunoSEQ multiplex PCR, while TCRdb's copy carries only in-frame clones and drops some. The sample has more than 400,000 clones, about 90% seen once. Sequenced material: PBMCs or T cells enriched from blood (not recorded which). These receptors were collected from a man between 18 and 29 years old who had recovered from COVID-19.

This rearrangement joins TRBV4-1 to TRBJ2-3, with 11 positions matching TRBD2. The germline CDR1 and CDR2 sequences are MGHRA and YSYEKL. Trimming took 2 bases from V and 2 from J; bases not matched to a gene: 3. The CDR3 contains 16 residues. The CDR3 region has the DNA TGCGCCAGCAGCCAATCTAGCGGGAGGCTCACAGATACGCAGTATTTT. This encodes CASSQSSGRLTDTQYF.

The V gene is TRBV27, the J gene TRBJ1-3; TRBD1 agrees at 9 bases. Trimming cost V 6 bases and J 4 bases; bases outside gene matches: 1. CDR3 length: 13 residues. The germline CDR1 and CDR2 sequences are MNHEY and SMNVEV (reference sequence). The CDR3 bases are TGTGCCAGCAGACAGGGGGCAGGAAACACCATATATTTT. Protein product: CASRQGAGNTIYF.

The CDR3 nucleotides read TGTGCCAGCAGCTTACGACAGCTGAACACTGAAGCTTTCTTT. Translation: CASSLRQLNTEAFF. V is TRBV7-9 and J is TRBJ1-1, with TRBD1 as a possible D gene (5 bases). Germline-derived CDR1 and CDR2 are SEHNR and FQNEAQ (reference sequence). The V end lost 2 bases, the J end lost 0 bases, and 7 bases lay between the germline ends. The CDR3 spans 14 residues.

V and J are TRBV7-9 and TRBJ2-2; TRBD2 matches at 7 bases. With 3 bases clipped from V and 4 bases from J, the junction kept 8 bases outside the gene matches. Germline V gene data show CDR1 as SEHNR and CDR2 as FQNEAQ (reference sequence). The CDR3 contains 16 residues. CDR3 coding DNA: TGTGCCAGCAGCTTTCGTCCGGGACTAATCACCGGGGAGCTGTTTTTT. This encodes CASSFRPGLITGELFF.

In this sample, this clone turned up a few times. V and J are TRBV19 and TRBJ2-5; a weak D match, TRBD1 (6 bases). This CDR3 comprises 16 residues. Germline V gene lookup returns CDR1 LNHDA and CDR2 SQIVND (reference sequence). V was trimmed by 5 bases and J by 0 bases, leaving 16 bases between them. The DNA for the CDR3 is TGTGCCAGTAGTCCCACCGGGACAAAGTACCAAGAGACCCAGTACTTC. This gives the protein CASSPTGTKYQETQYF.

CDR3 amino acids: CASSEVRGLETQYF. CDR3 DNA: TGTGCCAGCAGTGAAGTCCGAGGCCTGGAGACCCAGTACTTC. The chain is built from TRBV6-1 and TRBJ2-5; D not resolved. The CDR3 is 14 amino acids. With 1 base removed from V and 5 bases from J, the gap between germline ends came to 11 bases. Germline V gene lookup returns CDR1 MNHNS and CDR2 SASEGT.

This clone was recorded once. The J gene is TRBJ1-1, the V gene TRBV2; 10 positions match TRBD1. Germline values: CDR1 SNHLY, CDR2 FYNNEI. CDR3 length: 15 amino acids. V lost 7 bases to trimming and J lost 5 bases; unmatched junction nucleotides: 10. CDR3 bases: TGTGCCAGCATGGCGACAGGGGGCGGGAGGACTGAAGCTTTCTTT. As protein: CASMATGGGRTEAFF.

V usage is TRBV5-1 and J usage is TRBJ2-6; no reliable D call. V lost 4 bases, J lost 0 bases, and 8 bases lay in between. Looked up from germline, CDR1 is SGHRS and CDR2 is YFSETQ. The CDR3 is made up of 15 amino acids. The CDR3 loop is CASSPPGSGANVLTF. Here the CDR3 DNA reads TGCGCCAGCAGCCCACCGGGCTCTGGGGCCAACGTCCTGACTTTC.

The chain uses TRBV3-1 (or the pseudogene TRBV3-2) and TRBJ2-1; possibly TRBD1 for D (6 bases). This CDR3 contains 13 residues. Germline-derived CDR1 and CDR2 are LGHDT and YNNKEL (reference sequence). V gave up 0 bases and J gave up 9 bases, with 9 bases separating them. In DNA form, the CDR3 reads TGTGCCAGCAGCCAAGATGCCAGGGGTGAGCAGTTCTTC. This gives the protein CASSQDARGEQFF.

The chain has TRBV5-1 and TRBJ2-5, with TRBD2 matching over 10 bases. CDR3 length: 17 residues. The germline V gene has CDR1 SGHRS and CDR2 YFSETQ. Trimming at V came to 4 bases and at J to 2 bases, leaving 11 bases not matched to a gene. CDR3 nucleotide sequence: TGCGCCAGCAGCACTCAGAGAGCGGGAGGGCGGCAAGAGACCCAGTACTTC. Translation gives CASSTQRAGGRQETQYF. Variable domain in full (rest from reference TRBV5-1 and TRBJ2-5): KAGVTQTPRYLIKTRGQQVTLSCSPISGHRSVSWYQQTPGQGLQFLFEYFSETQRNKGNFPGRFSGRQFSNSRSEMNVSTLELGDSALYLCASSTQRAGGRQETQYFGPGTRLLVL.

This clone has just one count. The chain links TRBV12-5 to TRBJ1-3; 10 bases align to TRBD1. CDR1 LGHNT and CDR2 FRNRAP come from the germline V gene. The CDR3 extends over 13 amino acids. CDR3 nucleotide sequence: TGTGCCTCGGGACAGGGGTCTGGAAACACCATATATTTT. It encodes CASGQGSGNTIYF.

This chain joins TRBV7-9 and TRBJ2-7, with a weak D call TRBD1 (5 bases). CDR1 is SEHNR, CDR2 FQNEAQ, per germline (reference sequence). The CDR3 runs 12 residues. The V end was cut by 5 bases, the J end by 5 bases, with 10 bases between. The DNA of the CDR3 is TGTGCCAGCAGCCTACAGGAAGACGAGCAGTACTTC. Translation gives CASSLQEDEQYF.

CDR3: CASSLGQGNMNTEAFF. The DNA for the CDR3 is TGCGCCAGCAGCCTCGGACAGGGGAACATGAACACTGAAGCTTTCTTT. This rearrangement joins TRBV5-1 to TRBJ1-1; 9 nucleotides line up with TRBD1. CDR3 size: 16 residues. Per the germline V gene, CDR1 is SGHRS and CDR2 is YFSETQ. V shed 4 bases and J 0 bases; nucleotides not matched to a gene: 7.

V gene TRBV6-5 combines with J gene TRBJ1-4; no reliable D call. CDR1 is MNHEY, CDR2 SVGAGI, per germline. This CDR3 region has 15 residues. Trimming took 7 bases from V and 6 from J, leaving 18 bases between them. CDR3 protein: CASKPQGREHEKLFF. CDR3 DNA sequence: TGTGCCAGCAAACCCCAAGGCCGGGAACATGAAAAACTGTTTTTT.

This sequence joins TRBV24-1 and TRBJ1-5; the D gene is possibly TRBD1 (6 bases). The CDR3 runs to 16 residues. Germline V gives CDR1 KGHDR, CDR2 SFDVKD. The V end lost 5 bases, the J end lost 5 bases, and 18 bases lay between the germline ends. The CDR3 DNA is TGTGCCACCAGTGGCCGGACACAGGGAGCGGATCAGCCCCAGCATTTT. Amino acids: CATSGRTQGADQPQHF.

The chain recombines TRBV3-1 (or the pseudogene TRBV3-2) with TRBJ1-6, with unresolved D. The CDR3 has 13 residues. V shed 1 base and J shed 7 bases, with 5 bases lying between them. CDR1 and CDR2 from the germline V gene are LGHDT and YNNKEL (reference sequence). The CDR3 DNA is TGTGCCAGCAGCCAAGGAGAGAATTCACCCCTCCACTTT. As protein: CASSQGENSPLHF.

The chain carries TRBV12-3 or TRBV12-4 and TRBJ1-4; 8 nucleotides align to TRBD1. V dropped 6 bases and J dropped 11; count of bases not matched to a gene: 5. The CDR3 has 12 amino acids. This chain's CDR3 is CASSQRTGKLFF. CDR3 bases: TGTGCCAGCAGCCAGCGGACAGGGAAACTGTTTTTT.

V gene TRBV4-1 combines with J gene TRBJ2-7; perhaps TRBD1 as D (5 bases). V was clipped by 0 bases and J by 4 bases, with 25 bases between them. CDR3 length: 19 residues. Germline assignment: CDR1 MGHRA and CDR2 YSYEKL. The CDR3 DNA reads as TGCGCCAGCAGCCAAGAGAGTCAGAATTGGGGCCTACACAATTACGAGCAGTACTTC. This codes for CASSQESQNWGLHNYEQYF.

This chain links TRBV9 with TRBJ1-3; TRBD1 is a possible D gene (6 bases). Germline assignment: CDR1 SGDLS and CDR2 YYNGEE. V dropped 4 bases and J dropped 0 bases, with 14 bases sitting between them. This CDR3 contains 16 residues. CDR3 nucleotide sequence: TGTGCCAGCAGCTCTAGTGACAGGCGCTCTGGAAACACCATATATTTT. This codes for CASSSSDRRSGNTIYF.

CDR3: CASTSGTGGNQPQHF. The CDR3 DNA is TGTGCCAGCACCTCCGGGACAGGGGGCAATCAGCCCCAGCATTTT. The chain carries TRBV28 and TRBJ1-5, with TRBD1 identical over 10 bases. Losses at the gene ends were 7 bases for V and 2 bases for J; bases not matched to a gene: 5. The germline gives CDR1 MDHEN, CDR2 SYDVKM. The CDR3 runs 15 residues.

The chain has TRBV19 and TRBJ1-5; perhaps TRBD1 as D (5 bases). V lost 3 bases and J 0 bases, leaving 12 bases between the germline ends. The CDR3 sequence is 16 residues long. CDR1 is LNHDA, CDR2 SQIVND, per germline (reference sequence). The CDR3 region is CASSMSGGYSNQPQHF. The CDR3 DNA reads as TGTGCCAGTAGTATGTCGGGGGGGTATAGCAATCAGCCCCAGCATTTT.